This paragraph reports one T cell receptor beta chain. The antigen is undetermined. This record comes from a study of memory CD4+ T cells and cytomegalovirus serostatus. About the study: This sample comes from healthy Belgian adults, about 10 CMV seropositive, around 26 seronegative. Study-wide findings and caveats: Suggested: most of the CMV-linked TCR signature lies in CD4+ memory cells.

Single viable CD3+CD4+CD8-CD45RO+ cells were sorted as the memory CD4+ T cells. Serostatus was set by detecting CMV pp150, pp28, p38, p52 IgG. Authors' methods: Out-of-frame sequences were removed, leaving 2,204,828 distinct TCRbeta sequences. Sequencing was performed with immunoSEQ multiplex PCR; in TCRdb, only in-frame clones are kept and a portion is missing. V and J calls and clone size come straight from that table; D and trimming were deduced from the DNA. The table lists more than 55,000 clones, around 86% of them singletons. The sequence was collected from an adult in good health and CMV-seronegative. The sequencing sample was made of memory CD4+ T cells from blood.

The CDR3 DNA is TGTGCCATCGGGGGGGGGCCCAATCAGCCCCAGCATTTT. Its translation: CAIGGGPNQPQHF. The chain combines TRBV10-3 with TRBJ1-5, with D tentatively TRBD1 (6 bases). V dropped 8 bases and J dropped 3 bases, with 11 bases sitting between them. Germline V gene sequence: CDR1 ENHRY, CDR2 SYGVKD. The CDR3 spans 13 residues.